This T cell receptor beta chain came from a study of shared clonotypes between healthy human individuals. Study at large: Every donor yielded three CD4 naive, three CD4 memory, two CD8 naive and one CD8 memory plate.

Naive CD8 cells lacked CD45RO and underwent positive selection for CCR7, leaving out terminally differentiated effector memory CD45RA+ cells. Genomic DNA per cell subset filled all wells of several immunoSEQ plates. Data came from immunoSEQ multiplex PCR; TCRdb stores just in-frame clones and leaves some out. This table holds millions of clones, approximately 94% found once. Germline V gene lookup returns CDR1 SGHNT and CDR2 YENEEA. The V end was cut by 1 base, the J end by 0 bases, with 13 bases between. The CDR3 is 16 residues long. The J gene is TRBJ2-7, the V gene TRBV11-3; D possibly corresponds to TRBD1 (6 bases). Sequencing was done on a sample of naive CD8+ T cells from PBMCs. The sequence was obtained from a man younger than 35 in good health. Some clones in this sample may be carry-over from other donors' samples. The CDR3 DNA is TGTGCCAGCAGCTTAGTTCCAGGACAGATCTCCTACGAGCAGTACTTC. This encodes CASSLVPGQISYEQYF.